The text below deals with one T cell receptor beta chain. Its antigen is currently not known. The sample holds no much larger clone one base away, and base qualities are not on file. Libraries came from the immunoSEQ multiplex PCR assay. The table comes from immuneACCESS by way of TCRdb, which keeps in-frame sequences with V and J called. Part of the clones is missing from these tables; in studies checked, under half for an unresolved V gene and the rest for unknown reasons. This sample holds approximately 730,000 clones; approximately 85% were observed only once. The ten biggest clones cover under 0.012% of the sample. Reading from cysteine to phenylalanine, the CDR3 counts 15 amino acids. Only the CDR3 DNA stays, 45 bases, in frame from base 1. Germline trimming amounts to 0 bases on V and 6 bases on J, with 6 as the count of junction bases outside the gene matches. From the germline V gene (reference sequence), CDR1 is LNHDA and CDR2 is SQIVND.

This entry belongs to a study of shared T cell receptors in the human thymus (dated by TCRdb to the early 2020s). Regarding the study in general: The study examined how self-reactive, shared T-cell receptor alpha chains are generated in the human thymus.

The same sample was also studied in work on human thymus T cells. Taken from the second paper: The donors were immunologically healthy infants in Finland who had open corrective cardiac surgery for congenital heart defects. The thymus tissue came from surgical resects taken out during corrective cardiac surgery. V and J gene segment usage appeared biased in both thymic and peripheral blood repertoires. The related research reported highly overlapping thymic TCR repertoires among unrelated individuals. The study described the TCR alpha and beta repertoires in about 8 infant thymus samples and a few matching peripheral blood samples. The infant donors were roughly 7 to 244 days old, and the cohort included about 6 males and two females. Thymocytes were freed from the tissue by mechanical means and kept at -70 degrees C as pellets of roughly 9-30 million cells. A QIAsymphony instrument was used to extract genomic DNA from the frozen cell pellets. The immunoSEQ multiplex PCR assay was used to amplify the TCRB and TCRAD loci from a standardized amount of quality-controlled genomic DNA. The V(D)J region was spanned by amplicons of a length sufficient to cover the CDR3 and to identify V and J genes. The commercial immunoSEQ service was used to sequence amplicons on an Illumina platform. Primer bias and sequencing errors were corrected as previously described, and TCRAD and TCRB definitions were based on the IMGT database. immunoSEQ Analyzer 3.0 and VDJTools were used for repertoire analysis, which covered basic statistics, V/J segment usage, diversity estimates, rarefaction and pairwise overlap. Diversity was estimated using the Chao1, ChaoE, Efron-Thisted, Shannon and inverse Simpson indices, and was also estimated on datasets down-sampled to the size of the smallest sample. For repertoire overlap, CDR3 nucleotide sequence, V gene and J gene had to match strictly, and clustering was done by Jaccard-based multidimensional scaling. Thymus samples yielded on average roughly 790,000 unique TCRB clonotypes, compared with 70,000 to 85,000 from blood samples.

The sequence was obtained from a girl under three years old with a congenital heart defect. Donor details come from another sample of the same person, matched by shared clones. The sequence is built from TRBV19 and TRBJ1-2; 8 central nucleotides agree with TRBD1. Sequenced material: thymocytes. At the DNA level, the sequence is TGTGCCAGTAGTATAGATTGGGGACAGGAGAATGGCTACACCTTC. The resulting protein is CASSIDWGQENGYTF.